This TCR beta chain emerged from a study of breast tumors, draining lymph nodes, adjacent tissues. As for this clonotype: Antigen unknown. A read error may produce the germline difference seen at one junction end.

Notes on the study in general: Luminal-like breast cancer showed significantly greater tumor-nontumor repertoire similarity than basal-like breast cancer did. Tumor repertoires ranked between lymph nodes and nontumor tissue in diversity, with V and J gene preferences. That most tumor T cells come from lymph nodes remained unproven.

One entry per CDR3 protein results from TCRdb running MiXCR on the multiplex PCR reads. Here the sample spans roughly 70,000 distinct CDR3 sequences, around two fifths being singletons. Germline CDR1 and CDR2: SGHDT and YYEEEE. The CDR3 is made up of 16 amino acids. This chain links TRBV5-6 with TRBJ2-3, with D perhaps TRBD1 (5 bases). The receptor comes from a female donor with breast cancer. Some clones in this sample may be carry-over from other donors' samples. Sequenced: breast tumor tissue. In DNA form, the CDR3 reads TGTGCCTGCAGCTTGGGGTCCGACAGATTCACAGATACGCAGTATTTT. Translated: CACSLGSDRFTDTQYF.